These 18 T cell receptor beta chains share one sample of origin, sequenced in a study of shared clonotypes between healthy human individuals. The data were produced by immunoSEQ multiplex PCR, yet TCRdb's version contains in-frame clones alone and is incomplete. The sample shows over 700,000 clones, 55% to 75% of them seen only once. The sample comprised memory CD4+ T cells sorted from blood. Subset indicated: CD45RA-negative fraction. Receptors originate from a woman younger than 45 in good health.

The chain employs TRBV19 and TRBJ2-2, with 9 bases aligning to TRBD2. Germline lookup yields CDR1 LNHDA and CDR2 SQIVND (reference sequence). The CDR3 spans 16 residues. Losses at the gene ends were 4 bases for V and 3 bases for J; bases not matched to a gene: 6. The CDR3 loop reads CASSNIAGEDTGELFF. The CDR3 DNA reads as TGTGCCAGTAGTAATATAGCGGGAGAGGACACCGGGGAGCTGTTTTTT.

Points on this clone: At the DNA level, this CDR3 is encoded by other sequences in the same sample as well. The rearrangement links TRBV27 to TRBJ2-7, with a possible D match to TRBD1 (6 bases). The CDR3 covers 13 residues. V gave up 2 bases and J gave up 3 bases, with 8 bases separating them. The germline CDR1 and CDR2 sequences are MNHEY and SMNVEV (reference sequence). As DNA, the CDR3 is TGTGCCAGCAGTTTAGGGACAAGCTACGAGCAGTACTTC. It encodes CASSLGTSYEQYF.

As for this clone: This specimen includes other DNA sequences encoding the same CDR3. The rearrangement uses TRBV13 and TRBJ2-6; D ambiguous. CDR3 size: 15 residues. V was clipped by 3 bases and J by 0 bases, with 6 bases between them. CDR1 and CDR2 from the germline V gene are PRHDT and FYEKMQ (reference sequence). CDR3 region: CASSFRGSGANVLTF. In DNA, the CDR3 is TGTGCCAGCAGCTTTCGAGGCTCTGGGGCCAACGTCCTGACTTTC.

This clone was detected once. The J gene is TRBJ2-6, the V gene TRBV18; a possible D gene is TRBD1 (5 bases). CDR3 length equals 18 residues. Germline assignment: CDR1 KGHSH and CDR2 LQKENI. V shed 5 bases and J shed 5 bases, with 22 bases lying between them. CDR3 bases: TGTGCCAGCTCATCAGGAACGGACATACAAAGTCGGGCCAACGTCCTGACTTTC. It encodes CASSSGTDIQSRANVLTF.

The genes are TRBV28 and TRBJ2-5; 7 nucleotides match TRBD1. The CDR3 runs to 15 residues. V was pared by 4 bases and J by 8 bases, with 13 bases of the junction left unmatched. CDR1 is MDHEN and CDR2 is SYDVKM in the germline V gene. CDR3 DNA sequence: TGTGCCAGCAGTTCCAGATCGACAGGGAAGAGAACCCAGTACTTC. The encoded protein is CASSSRSTGKRTQYF.

Concerning this clone: Given a far larger clone just one base away, this is likely a sequencing read error. V is TRBV6-5 and J is TRBJ2-2; TRBD1 is a possible D gene (5 bases). This CDR3 comprises 13 residues. Germline CDR1 MNHEY, CDR2 SVGAGI. The V gene lost 6 bases and the J gene lost 1 base, with 6 bases spanning the gap. The CDR3 DNA follows: TGTGCCAGCAGACAGGAGAACACCGGGGAGCTGTTTTTT. Translation: CASRQENTGELFF.

This chain joins TRBV30 and TRBJ2-1; D unclear. The germline V gene encodes CDR1 GTSNPN and CDR2 SVGIG (reference sequence). This CDR3 comprises 13 residues. With 4 bases removed from V and 4 bases from J, the gap between germline ends came to 11 bases. Here the CDR3 DNA reads TGTGCCTGGAATGGTGTAGATTACAATGAGCAGTTCTTC. As protein: CAWNGVDYNEQFF.

V usage is TRBV29-1 and J usage is TRBJ2-5; no clear D. Trimming removed 4 bases from V and 1 base from J, with 19 bases in between. Germline CDR1 and CDR2: SQVTM and ANQGSEA. This CDR3 contains 16 residues. This chain's CDR3 is CSVAVYRKGPQETQYF. DNA for the CDR3: TGCAGCGTTGCGGTTTATCGTAAGGGCCCCCAAGAGACCCAGTACTTC. Full variable domain (rest looked up from reference TRBV29-1 and TRBJ2-5): SAVISQKPSRDICQRGTSLTIQCQVDSQVTMMFWYRQQPGQSLTLIATANQGSEATYESGFVIDKFPISRPNLTFSTLTVSNMSPEDSSIYLCSVAVYRKGPQETQYFGPGTRLLVL.

This chain links TRBV5-1 with TRBJ2-2; 7 positions match TRBD2. In germline, CDR1 is SGHRS, CDR2 YFSETQ. The CDR3 is 16 amino acids. V shed 7 bases and J 1 base; nucleotides not matched to a gene: 10. CDR3 in amino acids: CASVPLPGGNTGELFF. In DNA form, the CDR3 reads TGCGCCAGCGTCCCACTACCGGGAGGGAACACCGGGGAGCTGTTTTTT.

The chain combines TRBV6-1 with TRBJ1-1; D is ambiguous. Germline V gene sequence: CDR1 MNHNS, CDR2 SASEGT. The CDR3 extends over 14 amino acids. V lost 4 bases and J 0 bases, leaving 9 bases between the germline ends. The CDR3 region is CASSVVLVNTEAFF. The DNA of the CDR3 is TGTGCCAGCAGTGTAGTCTTGGTGAACACTGAAGCTTTCTTT.

V usage is TRBV19 and J usage is TRBJ2-5, with TRBD1 identical over 11 bases. The CDR3 runs 15 residues. V was clipped by 4 bases and J by 4 bases; unmatched bases: 5. In germline, CDR1 is LNHDA, CDR2 SQIVND (reference sequence). Written as DNA, the CDR3 is TGTGCCAGTAGTACGTCCGGGACAGGGGGAGAGACCCAGTACTTC. As protein: CASSTSGTGGETQYF. The variable domain in full, completed from reference TRBV19 and TRBJ2-5, reads DGGITQSPKYLFRKEGQNVTLSCEQNLNHDAMYWYRQDPGQGLRLIYYSQIVNDFQKGDIAEGYSVSREKKESFPLTVTSAQKNPTAFYLCASSTSGTGGETQYFGPGTRLLVL.

There are a few counts of this clone. V gene TRBV11-2 combines with J gene TRBJ1-2, with TRBD1 identical over 9 bases. The trim removed 1 base at V and 2 bases at J, leaving 2 bases unmatched. CDR1 SGHAT and CDR2 FQNNGV come from the germline V gene. The CDR3 covers 15 residues. The CDR3 loop is CASSLAGTGNYGYTF. As DNA, the CDR3 is TGTGCCAGCAGCTTAGCCGGGACAGGGAACTATGGCTACACCTTC.

This clone has a handful of counts. This chain joins TRBV10-1 and TRBJ2-2, with 12 positions matching TRBD2. Germline CDR1 reads WNHNN; CDR2 reads SYGVQD (reference sequence). The CDR3 runs to 14 residues. With 8 bases clipped from V and 4 bases from J, the junction kept 2 bases outside the gene matches. The CDR3 is CASQLAGGTGELFF. As DNA, the CDR3 is TGCGCCAGCCAACTAGCGGGGGGCACCGGGGAGCTGTTTTTT.

V is TRBV10-1 and J is TRBJ2-7; possibly TRBD1 for D (8 bases). Looked up from germline, CDR1 is WNHNN and CDR2 is SYGVQD (reference sequence). Trimming took off 7 bases at V and 6 bases at J, with 16 bases between the two ends. This CDR3 spans 13 amino acids. The CDR3 reads CASNPDREGEQYF. CDR3 coding DNA: TGCGCCAGCAATCCGGACAGGGAGGGCGAGCAGTACTTC.

The V gene is TRBV18, the J gene TRBJ2-1, with TRBD2 matching over 8 bases. This CDR3 is built from 12 residues. Trimming at V came to 5 bases and at J to 10 bases, leaving 4 bases not matched to a gene. Per the germline V gene, CDR1 is KGHSH and CDR2 is LQKENI. CDR3 in amino acids: CASSFIAGEQFF. The CDR3 region has the DNA TGTGCCAGCTCATTTATAGCGGGGGAGCAGTTCTTC.

This clone was recorded once. V usage is TRBV10-2 and J usage is TRBJ1-5; D unclear. In germline, CDR1 is WSHSY, CDR2 SAAADI. Trimming took 0 bases from V and 1 from J, leaving 4 bases between them. CDR3 size: 14 residues. The CDR3 reads CASSESTSNQPQHF. The CDR3 region has the DNA TGCGCCAGCAGTGAGTCTACCAGCAATCAGCCCCAGCATTTT.

The chain has TRBV6-5 and TRBJ1-2; 8 bases align to TRBD1. Germline loops: CDR1 MNHEY, CDR2 SVGAGI. The V gene end was trimmed by 1 base and the J gene end by 6 bases; junction bases not matched to a gene: 4. The CDR3 covers 14 residues. CDR3 protein: CASSYLTGVDGYTF. DNA of the CDR3: TGTGCCAGCAGTTACTTGACAGGGGTTGATGGCTACACCTTC.

The chain uses TRBV29-1 and TRBJ1-2; a possible D gene is TRBD1 (6 bases). Trimming pared 4 bases from V and 4 bases from J, leaving 10 bases between. The CDR3 length is 12 residues. Looked up from germline, CDR1 is SQVTM and CDR2 is ANQGSEA. The CDR3 nucleotides read TGCAGCGTTGGGGGCAGGGGCTATGGCTACACCTTC. Translated, it gives CSVGGRGYGYTF.